The next 15 T cell receptor beta chains were all read from a single sample in a study of regulatory T cells in long-lasting Graves disease. Time point denoted: newly diagnosed GD, antithyroid drugs for less than 3 months. RNA from PBMCs was the source of the TCR library. For TCR beta, libraries came from iRepertoire HTBI primers and Arm-PCR of CDR3 regions. TCRdb analysed the multiplex PCR reads with MiXCR anew, one entry per CDR3 protein. Of a few hundred thousand distinct CDR3 sequences listed, 16% are singletons. This sample also appeared in a second study, on T cells in Graves' hyperthyroidism and ophthalmopathy.

The sample here was peripheral blood mononuclear cells (PBMCs), taken at new diagnosis, from a patient treated with antithyroid drugs. Receptor source: a man aged 35-49 years with Graves disease.

This clonotype has only a few counts. The chain employs TRBV7-2 and TRBJ2-3, with TRBD2 matching 7 bases. Germline CDR1 and CDR2: SGHTA and FQGNSA. V trimming: 2 bases; J trimming: 4 bases; junction bases outside the gene matches: 6. The CDR3 consists of 15 residues. The CDR3, as DNA: TGTGCCAGCAGCTTATCCGCCGCGGGGGCAGATACGCAGTATTTT. Protein product: CASSLSAAGADTQYF.

This clonotype was found many times. The V call is TRBV28, the J call TRBJ1-1, with TRBD1 matching 10 bases. Germline trimming cut 5 bases from V and 3 bases from J; bases unmatched to any gene: 0. CDR3 size: 13 residues. The germline gives CDR1 MDHEN, CDR2 SYDVKM. In DNA, the CDR3 is TGTGCCAGCAGTGGACAGGGGGACACTGAAGCTTTCTTT. Translated, it gives CASSGQGDTEAFF.

This clonotype showed up many times. CDR3 sequence (DNA): TGTGCCAGCAGCGCTGCTGGACTAGCGGTCGGTGAGCAGTTCTTC. The encoded protein is CASSAAGLAVGEQFF. This chain links TRBV11-2 with TRBJ2-1; 10 bases are shared with TRBD2. Trimming cost V 5 bases and J 9 bases; bases outside gene matches: 10. Germline V lookup: CDR1 SGHAT, CDR2 FQNNGV. This CDR3 has 15 residues.

In this sample, this clonotype turned up many times. The chain couples TRBV5-1 to TRBJ1-1; the D gene is possibly TRBD1 (6 bases). Per germline, CDR1 SGHRS and CDR2 YFSETQ. The ends were cut back, 0 bases at V and 0 bases at J, with 15 bases in the middle. CDR3 length: 17 residues. The CDR3 bases are TGCGCCAGCAGCTTGGATTTCGGACAGATCATGAACACTGAAGCTTTCTTT. Translating it yields CASSLDFGQIMNTEAFF. The variable domain in full, with the rest retrieved from reference TRBV5-1 and TRBJ1-1, is KAGVTQTPRYLIKTRGQQVTLSCSPISGHRSVSWYQQTPGQGLQFLFEYFSETQRNKGNFPGRFSGRQFSNSRSEMNVSTLELGDSALYLCASSLDFGQIMNTEAFFGQGTRLTVV.

This clonotype was observed at least ten times. The CDR3 spells CASSYNEQETQYF. CDR3 bases: TGTGCCAGCAGTTACAATGAACAAGAGACCCAGTACTTC. The chain links TRBV6-2 or TRBV6-3 to TRBJ2-5, with D unresolved. This CDR3 spans 13 amino acids. V was trimmed by 2 bases and J by 2 bases, leaving 6 bases between them. Germline loops: CDR1 MNHEY, CDR2 SVGEGT.

This clonotype has ten or more counts. The V call is TRBV28, the J call TRBJ2-5; 15 bases align to TRBD2. The CDR3 is made up of 14 amino acids. Trimming took 6 bases from V and 9 from J; bases not matched to a gene: 5. CDR1 and CDR2 (germline): MDHEN, SYDVKM. CDR3 nucleotide sequence: TGTGCCAGCAGAAGGACTAGCGGGGGGGCCCCCCAGTACTTC. Its translation is CASRRTSGGAPQYF. Drawing the rest from reference TRBV28 and TRBJ2-5, the complete variable domain is DVKVTQSSRYLVKRTGEKVFLECVQDMDHENMFWYRQDPGLGLRLIYFSYDVKMKEKGDIPEGYSVSREKKERFSLILESASTNQTSMYLCASRRTSGGAPQYFGPGTRLLVL.

J is TRBJ2-2 and V is TRBV9; D is ambiguous. There are 17 residues in the CDR3. The germline CDR1 and CDR2 sequences are SGDLS and YYNGEE. V lost 0 bases and J lost 1, with 13 bases in between. CDR3 in amino acids: CASSVAPPWQNTGELFF. For the CDR3, the DNA is TGTGCCAGCAGCGTAGCCCCTCCGTGGCAGAACACCGGGGAGCTGTTTTTT. Full variable domain (missing parts from reference TRBV9 and TRBJ2-2): DSGVTQTPKHLITATGQRVTLRCSPRSGDLSVYWYQQSLDQGLQFLIQYYNGEERAKGNILERFSAQQFPDLHSELNLSSLELGDSALYFCASSVAPPWQNTGELFFGEGSRLTVL.

This clonotype was picked up many times. The chain has TRBV29-1 and TRBJ1-1; D is unclear. Germline CDR1 reads SQVTM; CDR2 reads ANQGSEA. V lost 4 bases and J lost 1, with 7 bases in between. CDR3 length equals 12 residues. This CDR3 is CSVGTPNTEAFF. CDR3 nucleotide sequence: TGCAGCGTTGGGACTCCGAACACTGAAGCTTTCTTT.

This clonotype was found many times. V and J are TRBV20-1 and TRBJ2-7, with 7 bases that match TRBD2. The CDR3 runs to 12 residues. V was clipped by 5 bases and J by 3 bases; unmatched bases: 4. Germline CDR1 is DFQATT and CDR2 is SNEGSKA (reference sequence). The CDR3 here is CSAGRGNYEQYF. CDR3 nucleotide sequence: TGCAGTGCTGGGAGGGGCAACTACGAGCAGTACTTC.

The chain is built from TRBV19 and TRBJ1-1, with 9 bases identical to TRBD1. The CDR3 totals 16 residues. Germline V gene lookup returns CDR1 LNHDA and CDR2 SQIVND (reference sequence). The junction had 11 bases not matched to a gene; V was cut back by 9 bases and J by 0 bases. CDR3 in amino acids: CASGGRDRALNTEAFF. The CDR3 nucleotides are TGTGCCAGCGGCGGCCGGGACAGGGCACTGAACACTGAAGCTTTCTTT.

This clonotype was seen repeatedly, ten times or more. This chain links TRBV5-1 with TRBJ2-1; a possible D gene is TRBD1 (5 bases). Trimming left V 7 bases short and J 13 bases short, with 18 bases between. Germline V gene sequence: CDR1 SGHRS, CDR2 YFSETQ. CDR3 length: 12 residues. CDR3 sequence (DNA): TGCGCCAGCGGCATTACAGGCGAACGCCAGTTCTTC. Its protein product is CASGITGERQFF.

In its sample, this clonotype was seen many times. This rearrangement joins TRBV12-3 or TRBV12-4 to TRBJ1-5; no clear D. Trimming removed 3 bases at V and 2 bases at J, with 14 bases between. This CDR3 spans 16 amino acids. The CDR3, as DNA: TGTGCCAGCAGTTTCGGTAGGGAATGGGGCAATCAGCCCCAGCATTTT. Its protein product is CASSFGREWGNQPQHF.

This clonotype was observed at least ten times. The chain employs TRBV7-8 and TRBJ1-2, with TRBD1 as a possible D gene (5 bases). CDR1 SGHVS and CDR2 FQNEAQ come from the germline V gene. V gave up 5 bases and J gave up 2 bases, with 27 bases separating them. The CDR3 is 19 amino acids. CDR3 protein: CASSQRPGHTIWRNYGYTF. The CDR3 bases are TGTGCCAGCAGCCAACGCCCCGGACATACGATTTGGCGGAACTATGGCTACACCTTC.

There are a few counts of this clonotype. V gene TRBV28 combines with J gene TRBJ1-6; 9 bases are a match to TRBD1. CDR1 MDHEN and CDR2 SYDVKM come from the germline V gene. V lost 6 bases to trimming and J lost 7 bases; unmatched junction nucleotides: 10. The CDR3 is 16 amino acids. Here the CDR3 reads CASSQMRTGVNSPLHF. In DNA form, the CDR3 reads TGTGCCAGCAGCCAAATGCGGACAGGGGTAAATTCACCCCTCCACTTT. The variable domain in full, completed from reference TRBV28 and TRBJ1-6, reads DVKVTQSSRYLVKRTGEKVFLECVQDMDHENMFWYRQDPGLGLRLIYFSYDVKMKEKGDIPEGYSVSREKKERFSLILESASTNQTSMYLCASSQMRTGVNSPLHFGNGTRLTVT.

This clonotype was seen only a few times. The CDR3 reads CATSDLTSPVDQPQHF. The DNA of the CDR3 is TGTGCCACCAGTGATTTGACTTCTCCGGTCGATCAGCCCCAGCATTTT. The chain has TRBV24-1 and TRBJ1-5; no definite D call. V was pared by 0 bases and J by 5 bases, with 13 bases between. The CDR3 runs 16 residues. Germline V gives CDR1 KGHDR, CDR2 SFDVKD.